What follows describes a single T cell receptor (beta chain). This clone was found once. Its antigen has not been determined. Within one base of it there is no much larger clone, and no base qualities were kept. The donors were healthy, HIV-negative adults who had no recently reported acute infections or vaccinations. All donors were Caucasian adults living in Nashville, Tennessee, USA. CD4+ T cells were enriched through magnetic negative selection, after which naive cells were positively selected on CD45RA and the remaining negative fraction served as the memory subset. Blood was obtained by leukapheresis, after which PBMCs were separated by Ficoll-Histopaque density gradient centrifugation and cryopreserved in liquid nitrogen vapor phase. Purity and quantity of every magnetically sorted T cell population were checked by analytical flow cytometry. Genomic DNA was isolated from each sorted fraction and quantified by UV absorbance on a Nanodrop 2000c.

This entry is derived from a study of shared clonotypes between healthy human individuals (dated by TCRdb to the early 2020s). Broadly, across the study: The cohort comprised a couple of women and a few men aged 18 to 49 years. Libraries were prepared and TCR repertoires were sequenced by different laboratories using diverse techniques, in order to increase sequencing depth and limit assay-specific biases. Per donor, leukapheresis produced somewhere between about 0.94 and 10 billion PBMCs. Blood TCR repertoires of five healthy adults were deeply sequenced to estimate repertoire size and the extent of clonotype sharing between individuals. Per donor, three plates each were used for CD4 naive and CD4 memory, two for CD8 naive, and one for CD8 memory. Overall study results and their limits: Incomplete sequencing was indicated by rarefaction of sorted-subset datasets, despite the large sequencing depth. When several donors were compared, the shared fraction of clonotypes was roughly 5% for naive CD4, 3% to 4% for naive CD8, 2% to 2.5% for memory CD4, and under 0.5% for memory CD8. Estimated clonotype richness was generally larger for naive than for memory subsets. Clonotypes shared by all four sorted-subset donors showed higher generation probabilities than non-shared clonotypes. Because the study included only a small number of donors, the genetic and exposure-history diversity represented was limited. Only blood was sampled, and tissue TCR repertoires likely differ from those in blood. Pairwise subsampling led to the expectation that sequencing depth would affect the degree of clonotype sharing among donors.

Using the deep immunoSEQ assay, multiplex PCR amplified TCR CDR3 regions from genomic DNA. Genomic DNA extracted from each cell subset was distributed evenly over all wells of several immunoSEQ 96-well plates, and each plate served as one replicate. For sorted subsets, 200 to 250 ng of genomic DNA, equivalent to 25,000 to 30,000 T cell genomes, went into each replicate PCR. Purified libraries were quantified with a Qubit 3.0 fluorometer, sized on a Bioanalyzer 2100, and re-quantified with the KAPA Library Quantification kit. A separate single-read 150-cycle Illumina NextSeq 550 flow cell was used to sequence each immunoSEQ 96-well plate. In the paper's pipeline: The immunoSEQ output contained only junctional sequences without quality scores, so filtering could not match that applied to full-length reads. To assign V/J genes and CDR3, sequences were annotated against IMGT germline references using PyIR, a Python wrapper for IgBLAST v1.9. Reads were removed for weak V/J assignments (E-value above 1e-6), missing CDR3, stop codons, out-of-frame junctions, or ambiguous translated residues. V3J clonotypes were defined as sequences sharing the same inferred V gene, J gene, and CDR3 amino acid sequence. Percentage overlap between repertoires was calculated by dividing the number of shared unique clonotypes by the size of the smaller repertoire. RTK rarefaction, the Chao1 estimator, and Recon v2.1 estimates of unobserved clonotypes were used to assess repertoire richness. OLGA was used to compute generation probabilities for all TCRbeta clonotypes that the gDNA method yielded from four donors. TCRdb retrieved this table from immuneACCESS and kept in-frame rearrangements only. Not all clones are present; in checked studies, unresolved V genes account for under half, and no reason is known for the remainder. The V and J calls and clone size come from that table; D and trimming were worked out from the DNA. In all, the sample holds 550,000 to 700,000 clones, and 55% to 85% of those were seen once. Around 1.8% of the sample lies in the top ten.

From its cysteine to its phenylalanine, the CDR3 spans 10 amino acids. CDR3 DNA only is kept here, 30 bases in frame from base 1. The germline V gene specifies MNHEY as CDR1 and SVGAGI as CDR2. At the junction V is shortened by 7 bases and J by 8 bases, with 8 bases in between. Specimen: memory CD4+ T cells sorted from blood. The cell subset or site label for this specimen denotes: CD45RA-negative fraction. This receptor chain uses TRBV6-5 and TRBJ1-1; a confident D gene designation cannot be given. The clonotype comes from a woman in her 30s in good health. Read as DNA, the sequence is TGTGCCAGCACAATGAGAGAAGCTTTCTTT. Its amino acids are CASTMREAFF.